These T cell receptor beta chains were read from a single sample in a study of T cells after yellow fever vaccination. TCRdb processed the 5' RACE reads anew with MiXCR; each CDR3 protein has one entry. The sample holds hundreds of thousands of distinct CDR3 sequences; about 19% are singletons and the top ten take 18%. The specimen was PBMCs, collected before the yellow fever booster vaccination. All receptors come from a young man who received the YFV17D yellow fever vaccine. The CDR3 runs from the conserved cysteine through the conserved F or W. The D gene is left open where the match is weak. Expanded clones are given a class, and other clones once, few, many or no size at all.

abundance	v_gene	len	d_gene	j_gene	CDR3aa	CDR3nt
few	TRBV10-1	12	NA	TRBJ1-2	CASSDSSGGYTF	TGCGCCAGCTCCGACAGCTCCGGCGGCTACACCTTC
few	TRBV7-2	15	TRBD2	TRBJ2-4	CASSFPTSGGNIQYF	TGTGCCAGCAGCTTTCCGACTAGCGGGGGTAACATTCAGTACTTC
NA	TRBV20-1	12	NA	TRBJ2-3	CSASIGPGSQYF	TGCAGTGCCTCCATTGGTCCGGGCTCGCAGTATTTT
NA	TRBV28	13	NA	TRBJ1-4	CASTGFADEKLFF	TGTGCCAGTACCGGCTTTGCGGATGAAAAACTGTTTTTT
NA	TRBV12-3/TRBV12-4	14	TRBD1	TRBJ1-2	CASSVGQGIEGYTF	TGTGCCAGCAGTGTGGGACAGGGAATCGAGGGCTACACCTTC
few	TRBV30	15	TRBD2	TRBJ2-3	CAWMGRIAGDHTQYF	TGTGCCTGGATGGGTAGGATAGCGGGGGACCATACGCAGTATTTT
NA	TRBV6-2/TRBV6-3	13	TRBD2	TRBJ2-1	CASSSTSGSEQFF	TGTGCCAGCAGTTCAACTAGCGGGAGTGAGCAGTTCTTC
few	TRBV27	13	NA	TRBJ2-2	CASLSWNTGELFF	TGTGCCAGCTTAAGTTGGAACACCGGGGAGCTGTTTTTT
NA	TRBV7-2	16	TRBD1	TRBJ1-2	CASSWPQGAILYGYTF	TGTGCCAGCAGCTGGCCACAGGGGGCGATTCTCTATGGCTACACCTTC
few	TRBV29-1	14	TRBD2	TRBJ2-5	CSVGGGGVQETQYF	TGCAGCGTTGGGGGCGGGGGGGTTCAAGAGACCCAGTACTTC
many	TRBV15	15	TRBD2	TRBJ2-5	CATSRDRGGQETQYF	TGTGCCACCAGCAGAGATCGGGGGGGGCAAGAGACCCAGTACTTC
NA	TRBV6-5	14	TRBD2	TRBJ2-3	CASVGAGGVDTQYF	TGTGCCAGCGTTGGAGCGGGGGGGGTAGATACGCAGTATTTT
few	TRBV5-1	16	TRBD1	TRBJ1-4	CASSLRTGGPNEKLFF	TGCGCCAGCAGCTTACGGACAGGGGGGCCTAATGAAAAACTGTTTTTT
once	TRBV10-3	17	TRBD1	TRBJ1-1	CAISNPGQGALDTEAFF	TGTGCCATCAGTAACCCAGGACAGGGGGCTTTGGATACTGAAGCTTTCTTT
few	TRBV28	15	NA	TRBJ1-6	CASEGPGAYNSPLHF	TGTGCCAGCGAGGGCCCGGGGGCTTATAATTCACCCCTCCACTTT
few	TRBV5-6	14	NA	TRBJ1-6	CASSLGTKNSPLHF	TGTGCCAGCAGCTTGGGAACGAAGAATTCACCCCTCCACTTT
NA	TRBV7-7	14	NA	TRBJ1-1	CASSSAPQNTEAFF	TGTGCTAGCAGCTCCGCTCCCCAGAACACTGAAGCTTTCTTT
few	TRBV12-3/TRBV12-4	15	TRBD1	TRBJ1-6	CASSFPGQGISPLHF	TGTGCCAGCAGTTTCCCGGGACAGGGAATTTCACCCCTCCACTTT
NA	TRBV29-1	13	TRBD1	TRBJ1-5	CSVGRGQGQPQHF	TGCAGCGTTGGAAGGGGACAGGGACAGCCCCAGCATTTT
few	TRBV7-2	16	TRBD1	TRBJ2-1	CASSSYATGSYNEQFF	TGTGCCAGCAGCTCCTACGCGACAGGGAGCTACAATGAGCAGTTCTTC
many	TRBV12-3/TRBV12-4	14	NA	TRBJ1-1	CASSPGGDYTEAFF	TGTGCCAGCAGCCCTGGGGGGGACTACACTGAAGCTTTCTTT
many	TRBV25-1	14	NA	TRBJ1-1	CASSDRSEWTEAFF	TGTGCCAGCAGTGATCGCAGCGAATGGACTGAAGCTTTCTTT
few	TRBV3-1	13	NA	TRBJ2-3	CASSQEGPDTQYF	TGTGCCAGCAGCCAAGAAGGGCCAGATACGCAGTATTTT
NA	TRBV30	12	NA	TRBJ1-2	CAWSVQSYGYSF	TGTGCCTGGAGTGTACAGTCCTATGGCTACTCCTTC
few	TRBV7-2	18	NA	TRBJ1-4	CASSLPNPGGASNEKLFF	TGTGCCAGCAGCTTACCGAACCCCGGGGGGGCATCTAATGAAAAACTGTTTTTT
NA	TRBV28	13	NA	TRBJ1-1	CATAQGRHTEAFF	TGTGCCACCGCACAGGGCCGGCACACTGAAGCTTTCTTT
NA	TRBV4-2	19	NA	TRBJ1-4	CASSPAGWVGVETNEKLFF	TGTGCCAGCAGCCCCGCAGGGTGGGTCGGAGTAGAAACTAATGAAAAACTGTTTTTT
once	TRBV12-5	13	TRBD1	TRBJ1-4	CASPGQANEKLFF	TGTGCTAGTCCGGGACAGGCTAATGAAAAACTGTTTTTT
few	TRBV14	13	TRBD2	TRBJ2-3	CASSRDYTDTQYF	TGTGCCAGCAGCCGGGACTACACAGATACGCAGTATTTT
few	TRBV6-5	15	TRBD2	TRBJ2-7	CASSYAAGGTYEQYF	TGTGCCAGCAGTTACGCAGCGGGGGGTACTTACGAGCAGTACTTC